The text below deals with one TCR beta chain. What it recognizes is unknown. This specimen belongs to a study of cytotoxic CD8 clonotypes in ibrutinib-treated CLL. Study as a whole: In all, more than ten patients were relapsed/refractory, approximately 14 were treatment-naive and roughly 18 were IGHV unmutated. Responses: 24 partial, 2 complete; after median roughly 68 months, around 14 stayed remitted, some 12 progressed. Study conclusions and caveats: Baseline levels were approached again at progression, after clonality had risen at ibrutinib response.

The method was immunoSEQ multiplex PCR; TCRdb's version includes in-frame clones alone and lacks a portion of them. The data show approximately 50,000 clones, 50% to 60% seen once. This clonotype was sampled from a human donor with chronic lymphocytic leukemia. The sequenced sample was PBMCs, obtained at disease progression, from a patient treated with ibrutinib.

The CDR3 reads CASSYSPGTGYGYTF. In DNA, the CDR3 is TGTGCCAGCAGTTATTCCCCCGGGACAGGCTATGGCTACACCTTC. The gene calls are TRBV6-5 and TRBJ1-2; 8 bases fit TRBD1. The CDR3 is made up of 15 amino acids. V dropped 3 bases and J dropped 4; count of bases not matched to a gene: 7. Germline V lookup: CDR1 MNHEY, CDR2 SVGAGI.